This TCR beta chain was sequenced in a study of control samples from healthy donors and cancer patients. Germline-derived CDR1 and CDR2 are SGHRS and YFSETQ. The CDR3 spans 19 residues. The V gene lost 4 bases and the J gene lost 0 bases, with 20 bases spanning the gap. Clones were read by immunoSEQ multiplex PCR, and TCRdb kept only the in-frame ones, dropping some. Among fewer than 250,000 clones, over 80% were seen once, and the ten largest hold about 2%. The TCR originated in a man aged 30-40 years in good health. The chain has TRBV5-1 and TRBJ2-6; weak D call: TRBD1 (6 bases). Sequences were obtained from blood. For the CDR3, the DNA is TGCGCCAGCAGCCCTAAAGGGTCGGGACAAGACTCTGGGGCCAACGTCCTGACTTTC. It codes for CASSPKGSGQDSGANVLTF.